Shown below are 7 T cell receptor beta chains from a single sample sequenced in a study of spatial heterogeneity in lung cancer. A single record per CDR3 protein comes from TCRdb applying MiXCR to the 5' RACE reads. The sample shows roughly 6,300 distinct CDR3 sequences, roughly 1.4% of them seen only once. Which antigens these TCRs recognize remains unknown. Specified time point: sample taken at primary tumor resection. Broader study findings: In tumors, expanded intratumoral alpha and beta TCR counts tracked mutation counts.

This specimen was lung tumor tissue, taken at surgery. The source of these receptors is a male donor with early-stage non-small cell lung cancer.

This clonotype has ten or more counts. The chain carries TRBV20-1 and TRBJ2-7, with D tentatively TRBD1 (5 bases). Germline-derived CDR1 and CDR2 are DFQATT and SNEGSKA (reference sequence). CDR3 length equals 12 residues. The germline V and J ends were trimmed by 1 base and 4 bases, with 8 bases remaining between them. The CDR3 DNA follows: TGCAGTGCTAGAGTCAGGGAATACGAGCAGTACTTC. Translation gives CSARVREYEQYF.

By share, this clonotype counts as medium-sized (0.01 to 0.1%). This chain uses TRBV20-1 with TRBJ1-1; D is unclear. The CDR3 consists of 10 residues. CDR1 and CDR2 from the germline V gene are DFQATT and SNEGSKA (reference sequence). With 2 bases removed from V and 7 bases from J, the gap between germline ends came to 5 bases. The CDR3 nucleotides read TGCAGTGCTAGACAGATTGAAGCTTTCTTT. Translating it yields CSARQIEAFF.

This clonotype has ten or more counts. V is TRBV24-1 and J is TRBJ2-1; D may be TRBD1 (8 bases). Per germline, CDR1 KGHDR and CDR2 SFDVKD. With 6 bases removed from V and 9 bases from J, the gap between germline ends came to 20 bases. The CDR3 contains 15 residues. CDR3 in DNA: TGTGCCACCAGTCGGGGGGACAGGACTATCAGTGAGCAGTTCTTC. Amino acids: CATSRGDRTISEQFF.

This clonotype was found many times. The chain uses TRBV25-1 and TRBJ2-2; 11 nucleotides match TRBD1. CDR1 is MGHDK and CDR2 is SYGVNS in the germline V gene. Losses at the gene ends were 4 bases for V and 10 bases for J; bases not matched to a gene: 8. This CDR3 is built from 15 residues. CDR3 nucleotides: TGTGCCAGCAGTGGGTGGACAGGGGGCGCGTCGGAGCTGTTTTTT. This sequence encodes CASSGWTGGASELFF.

This clonotype occurred many times. The chain couples TRBV29-1 to TRBJ1-2; 8 positions match TRBD1. CDR1 SQVTM and CDR2 ANQGSEA come from the germline V gene. This CDR3 comprises 13 residues. J gave up 6 bases and V 6 bases, and 9 bases lay outside the gene matches. The CDR3 spells CSVIGTGDNGYTF. The DNA for the CDR3 is TGCAGCGTCATTGGGACAGGAGATAATGGCTACACCTTC.

In its sample, this clonotype ranks as medium-sized. CDR3 nucleotides: TGTGCCACCAAGCGGGGGACTGAGTACGAGCAGTACTTC. Protein: CATKRGTEYEQYF. The rearrangement links TRBV27 to TRBJ2-7; 8 nucleotides align to TRBD2. V lost 10 bases, J lost 4 bases, and 9 bases stayed unmatched. The germline V gene has CDR1 MNHEY and CDR2 SMNVEV (reference sequence). The CDR3 totals 13 residues.

This clonotype was seen ten or more times. J is TRBJ2-1 and V is TRBV5-1; TRBD1 is a possible D gene (6 bases). CDR1 SGHRS and CDR2 YFSETQ come from the germline V gene. V was shortened by 4 bases and J by 2 bases, with 10 bases between the two germline ends. The CDR3 is 14 residues long. Written as DNA, the CDR3 is TGCGCCAGCAGCGGCAGGGGCCCCTACAATGAGCAGTTCTTC. It specifies CASSGRGPYNEQFF.